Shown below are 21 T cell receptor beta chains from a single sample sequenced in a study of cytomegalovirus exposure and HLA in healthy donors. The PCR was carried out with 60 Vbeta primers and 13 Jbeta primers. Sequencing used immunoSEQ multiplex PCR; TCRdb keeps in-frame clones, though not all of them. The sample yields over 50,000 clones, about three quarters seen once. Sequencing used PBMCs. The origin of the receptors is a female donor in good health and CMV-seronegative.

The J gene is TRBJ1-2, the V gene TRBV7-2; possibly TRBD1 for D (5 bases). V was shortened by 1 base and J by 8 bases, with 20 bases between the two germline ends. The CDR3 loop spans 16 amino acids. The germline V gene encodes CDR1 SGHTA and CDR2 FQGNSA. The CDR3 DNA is TGTGCCAGCAGCTTAGGGGGGACCCCCGCAAGCGGGGGCTACACCTTC. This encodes CASSLGGTPASGGYTF.

CDR3 in DNA: TGTGCCAGCAGTGAAAGGGGGGGGGCCGGTTCACCCCTCCACTTT. This sequence encodes CASSERGGAGSPLHF. The chain joins TRBV6-1 to TRBJ1-6, with a possible D match to TRBD1 (6 bases). The germline V and J ends were trimmed by 2 bases and 9 bases, with 14 bases remaining between them. Per the germline V gene, CDR1 is MNHNS and CDR2 is SASEGT. This CDR3 is 15 amino acids long.

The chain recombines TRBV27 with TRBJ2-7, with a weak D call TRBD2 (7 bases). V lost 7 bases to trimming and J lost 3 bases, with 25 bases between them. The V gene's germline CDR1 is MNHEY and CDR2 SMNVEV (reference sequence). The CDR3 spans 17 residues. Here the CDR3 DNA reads TGTGCCAGCACAAGGGTGGGGGGCAGGGGAGGGATCTACGAGCAGTACTTC. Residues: CASTRVGGRGGIYEQYF.

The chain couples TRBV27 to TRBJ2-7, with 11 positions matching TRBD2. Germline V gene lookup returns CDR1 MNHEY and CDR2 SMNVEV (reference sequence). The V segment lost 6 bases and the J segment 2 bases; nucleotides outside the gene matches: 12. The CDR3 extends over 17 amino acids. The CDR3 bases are TGTGCCAGCAGCCCTACCCTACTAGCGGGAGAACCCTACGAGCAGTACTTC. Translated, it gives CASSPTLLAGEPYEQYF.

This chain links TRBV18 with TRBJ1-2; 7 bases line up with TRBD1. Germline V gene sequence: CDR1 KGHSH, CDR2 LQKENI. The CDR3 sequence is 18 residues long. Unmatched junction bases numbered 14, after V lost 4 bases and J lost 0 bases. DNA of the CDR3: TGTGCCAGCTCACGATTGACAGGGCTTCTTACAGCTAACTATGGCTACACCTTC. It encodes CASSRLTGLLTANYGYTF.

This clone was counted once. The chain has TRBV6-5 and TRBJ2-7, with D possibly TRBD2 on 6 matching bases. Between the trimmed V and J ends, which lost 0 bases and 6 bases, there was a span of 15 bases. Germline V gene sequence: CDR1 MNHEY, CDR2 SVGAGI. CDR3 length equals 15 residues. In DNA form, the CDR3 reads TGTGCCAGCAGTTACTCGTCCGGGGGTAAGGGCGAGCAGTACTTC. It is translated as CASSYSSGGKGEQYF.

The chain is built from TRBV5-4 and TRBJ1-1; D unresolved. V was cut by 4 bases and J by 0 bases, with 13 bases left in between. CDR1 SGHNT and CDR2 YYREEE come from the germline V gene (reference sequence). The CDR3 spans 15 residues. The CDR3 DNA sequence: TGTGCCAGCAGCGATCCGGGAAACATGAACACTGAAGCTTTCTTT. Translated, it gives CASSDPGNMNTEAFF.

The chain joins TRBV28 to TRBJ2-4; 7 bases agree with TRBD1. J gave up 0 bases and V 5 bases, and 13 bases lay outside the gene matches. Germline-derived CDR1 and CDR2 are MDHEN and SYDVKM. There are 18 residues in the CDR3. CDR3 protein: CASSLPRGQVRAKNIQYF. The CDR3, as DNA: TGTGCCAGCAGTCTCCCGAGGGGGCAGGTTCGAGCCAAAAACATTCAGTACTTC.

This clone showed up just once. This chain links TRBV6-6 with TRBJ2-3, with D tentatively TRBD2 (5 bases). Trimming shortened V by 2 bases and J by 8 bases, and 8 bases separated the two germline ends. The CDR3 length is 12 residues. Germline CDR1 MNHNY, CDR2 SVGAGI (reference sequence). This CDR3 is CASSYLASTQYF. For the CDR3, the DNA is TGTGCCAGCAGTTACCTAGCTAGTACGCAGTATTTT.

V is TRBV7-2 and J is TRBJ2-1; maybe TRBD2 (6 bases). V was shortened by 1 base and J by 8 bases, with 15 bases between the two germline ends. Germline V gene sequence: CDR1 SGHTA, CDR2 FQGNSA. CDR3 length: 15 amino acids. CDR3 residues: CASSLVTSIGDEQFF. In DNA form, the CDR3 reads TGTGCCAGCAGCTTAGTCACTAGCATCGGGGATGAGCAGTTCTTC.

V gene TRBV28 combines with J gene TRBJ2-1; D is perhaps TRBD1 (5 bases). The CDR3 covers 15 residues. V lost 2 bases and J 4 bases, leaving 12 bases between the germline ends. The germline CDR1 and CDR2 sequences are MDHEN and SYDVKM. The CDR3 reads CASSLGPGIYNEQFF. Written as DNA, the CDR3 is TGTGCCAGCAGTTTAGGTCCAGGGATTTACAATGAGCAGTTCTTC. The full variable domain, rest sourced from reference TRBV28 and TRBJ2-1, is DVKVTQSSRYLVKRTGEKVFLECVQDMDHENMFWYRQDPGLGLRLIYFSYDVKMKEKGDIPEGYSVSREKKERFSLILESASTNQTSMYLCASSLGPGIYNEQFFGPGTRLTVL.

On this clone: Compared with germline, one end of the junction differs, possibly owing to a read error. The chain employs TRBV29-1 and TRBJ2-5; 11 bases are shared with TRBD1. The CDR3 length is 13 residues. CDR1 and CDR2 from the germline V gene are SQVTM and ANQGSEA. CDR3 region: CSSGQGVLEIQYF. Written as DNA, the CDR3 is TGCAGCTCGGGACAGGGGGTGTTGGAGATCCAGTACTTC.

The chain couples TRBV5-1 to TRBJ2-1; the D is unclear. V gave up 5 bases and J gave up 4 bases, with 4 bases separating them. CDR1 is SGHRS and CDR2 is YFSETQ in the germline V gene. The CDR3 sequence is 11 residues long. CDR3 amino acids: CASRSYNEQFF. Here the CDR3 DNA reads TGCGCCAGCAGATCATACAATGAGCAGTTCTTC.

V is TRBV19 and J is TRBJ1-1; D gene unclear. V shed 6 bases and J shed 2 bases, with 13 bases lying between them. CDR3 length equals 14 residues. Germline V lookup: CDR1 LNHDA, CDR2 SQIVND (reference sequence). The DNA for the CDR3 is TGTGCCAGTAGCAGATCGATGGTCAACACTGAAGCTTTCTTT. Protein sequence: CASSRSMVNTEAFF.

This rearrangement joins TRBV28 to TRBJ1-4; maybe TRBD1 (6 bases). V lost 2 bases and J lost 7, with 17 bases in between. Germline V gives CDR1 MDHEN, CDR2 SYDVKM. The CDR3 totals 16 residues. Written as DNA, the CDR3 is TGTGCCAGCAGTTTAACAGGGCGAGGGTTTGGTGAAAAACTGTTTTTT. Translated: CASSLTGRGFGEKLFF.

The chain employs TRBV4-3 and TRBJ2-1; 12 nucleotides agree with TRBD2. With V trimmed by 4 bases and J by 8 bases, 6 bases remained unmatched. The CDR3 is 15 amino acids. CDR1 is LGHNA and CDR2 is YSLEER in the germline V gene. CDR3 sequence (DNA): TGCGCCAGCAGCCCTGGACTAGCGGGATTGGATGAGCAGTTCTTC. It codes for CASSPGLAGLDEQFF.

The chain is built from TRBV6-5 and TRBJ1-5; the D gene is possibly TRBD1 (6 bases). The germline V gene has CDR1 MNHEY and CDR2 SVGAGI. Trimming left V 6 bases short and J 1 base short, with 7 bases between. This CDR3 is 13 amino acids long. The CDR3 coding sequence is TGTGCCAGCAGCGACAGGAGCAATCAGCCCCAGCATTTT. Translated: CASSDRSNQPQHF.

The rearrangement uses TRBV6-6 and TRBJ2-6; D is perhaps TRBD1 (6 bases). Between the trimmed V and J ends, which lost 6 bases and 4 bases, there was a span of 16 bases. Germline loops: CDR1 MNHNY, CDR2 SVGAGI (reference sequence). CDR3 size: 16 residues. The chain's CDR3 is CASRRTLGAGANVLTF. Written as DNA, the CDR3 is TGTGCCAGCAGACGAACCCTGGGGGCAGGGGCCAACGTCCTGACTTTC.

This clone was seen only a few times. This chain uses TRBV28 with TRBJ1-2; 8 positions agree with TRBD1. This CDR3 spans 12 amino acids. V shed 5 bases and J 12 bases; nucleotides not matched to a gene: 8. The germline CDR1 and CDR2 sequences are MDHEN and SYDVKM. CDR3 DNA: TGTGCCAGCAGTCCCGGCACGGACAGGGACACCTTC. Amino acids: CASSPGTDRDTF.

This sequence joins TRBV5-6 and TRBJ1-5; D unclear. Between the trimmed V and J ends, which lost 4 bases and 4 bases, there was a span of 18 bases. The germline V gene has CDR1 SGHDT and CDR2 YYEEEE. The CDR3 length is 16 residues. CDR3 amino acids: CASSLFREPANQPQHF. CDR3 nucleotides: TGTGCCAGCAGCCTCTTCCGGGAGCCAGCTAATCAGCCCCAGCATTTT.

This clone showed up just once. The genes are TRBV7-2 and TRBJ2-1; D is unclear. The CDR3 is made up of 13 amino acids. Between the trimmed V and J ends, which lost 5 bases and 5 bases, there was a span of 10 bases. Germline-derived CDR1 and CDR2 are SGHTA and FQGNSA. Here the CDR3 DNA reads TGTGCCAGCAGCCGAGGTATAAACAATGAGCAGTTCTTC. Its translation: CASSRGINNEQFF.